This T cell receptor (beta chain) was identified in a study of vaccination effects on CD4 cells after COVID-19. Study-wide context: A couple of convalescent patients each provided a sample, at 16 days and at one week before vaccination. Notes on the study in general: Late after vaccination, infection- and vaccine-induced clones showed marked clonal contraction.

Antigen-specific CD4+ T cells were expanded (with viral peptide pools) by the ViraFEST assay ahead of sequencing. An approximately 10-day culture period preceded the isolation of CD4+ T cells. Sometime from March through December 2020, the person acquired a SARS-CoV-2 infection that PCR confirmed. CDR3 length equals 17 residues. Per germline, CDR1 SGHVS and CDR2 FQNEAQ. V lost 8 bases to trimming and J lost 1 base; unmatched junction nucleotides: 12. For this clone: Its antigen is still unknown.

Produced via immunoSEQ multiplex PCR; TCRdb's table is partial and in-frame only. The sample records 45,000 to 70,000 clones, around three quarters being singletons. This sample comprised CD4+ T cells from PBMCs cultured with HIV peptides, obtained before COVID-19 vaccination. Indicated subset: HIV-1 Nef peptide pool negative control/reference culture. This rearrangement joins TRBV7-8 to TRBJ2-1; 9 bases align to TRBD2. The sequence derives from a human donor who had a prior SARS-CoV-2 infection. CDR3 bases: TGTGCCAGCTCGTCCGGCGGGGGGGCCGGGTCCTACAATGAGCAGTTCTTC. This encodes CASSSGGGAGSYNEQFF. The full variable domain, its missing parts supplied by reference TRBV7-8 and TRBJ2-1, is GAGVSQSPRYKVAKRGQDVALRCDPISGHVSLFWYQQALGQGPEFLTYFQNEAQLDKSGLPSDRFFAERPEGSVSTLKIQRTQQEDSAVYLCASSSGGGAGSYNEQFFGPGTRLTVL.